Described below is a single T cell receptor beta chain sequence and its context. The CDR3 has 13 amino acids. V lost 5 bases, J lost 0 bases, and 7 bases lay in between. CDR1 and CDR2 (germline): SNHLY, FYNNEI. This sample stems from a study of regulatory and conventional T cells in RAG deficiency. Genomic DNA came from blood conventional CD4+ T cells gated CD25-low CD127-high. Produced via immunoSEQ multiplex PCR; TCRdb's table is partial and in-frame only. The sample holds over 2,500 clones, about 80% seen once. This rearrangement joins TRBV2 to TRBJ1-1; no reliable D call. The receptor comes from a human donor with RAG deficiency presenting as severe combined immunodeficiency. Sequencing was carried out using CD4+ effector T cells sorted from blood. The CDR3 DNA reads TGTGCCAGCAGTCTACAGATGAACACTGAAGCTTTCTTT. Residues: CASSLQMNTEAFF.